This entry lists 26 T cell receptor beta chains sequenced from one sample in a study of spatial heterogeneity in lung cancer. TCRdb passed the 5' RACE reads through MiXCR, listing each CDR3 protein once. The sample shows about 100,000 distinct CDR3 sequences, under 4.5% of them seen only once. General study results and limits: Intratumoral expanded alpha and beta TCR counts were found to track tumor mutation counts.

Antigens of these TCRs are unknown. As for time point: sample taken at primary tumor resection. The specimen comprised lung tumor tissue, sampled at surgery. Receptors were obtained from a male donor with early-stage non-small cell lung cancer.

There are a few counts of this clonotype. The CDR3 spells CASSPRGGGTLQDYTF. In DNA form, the CDR3 reads TGTGCCAGCAGCCCGAGAGGGGGAGGAACGCTCCAGGACTACACCTTC. This chain connects TRBV9 to TRBJ1-2; a weak D match, TRBD1 (6 bases). Germline loops: CDR1 SGDLS, CDR2 YYNGEE. V was pared by 4 bases and J by 10 bases, with 26 bases between. The length of the CDR3 is 16 residues. Full variable domain (missing parts from reference TRBV9 and TRBJ1-2): DSGVTQTPKHLITATGQRVTLRCSPRSGDLSVYWYQQSLDQGLQFLIQYYNGEERAKGNILERFSAQQFPDLHSELNLSSLELGDSALYFCASSPRGGGTLQDYTFGSGTRLTVV.

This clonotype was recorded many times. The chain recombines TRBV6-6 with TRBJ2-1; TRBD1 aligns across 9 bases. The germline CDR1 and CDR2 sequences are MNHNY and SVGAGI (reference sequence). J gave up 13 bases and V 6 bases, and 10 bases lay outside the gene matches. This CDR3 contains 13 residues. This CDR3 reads CASSRGQGLSQFF. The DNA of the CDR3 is TGTGCCAGCAGCCGGGGACAGGGCCTTAGCCAGTTCTTC.

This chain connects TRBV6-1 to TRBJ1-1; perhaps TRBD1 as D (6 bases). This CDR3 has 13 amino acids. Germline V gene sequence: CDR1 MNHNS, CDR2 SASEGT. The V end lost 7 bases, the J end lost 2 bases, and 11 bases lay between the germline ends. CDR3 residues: CASNIQGNTEAFF. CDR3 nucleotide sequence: TGTGCCAGCAATATACAGGGCAACACTGAAGCTTTCTTT.

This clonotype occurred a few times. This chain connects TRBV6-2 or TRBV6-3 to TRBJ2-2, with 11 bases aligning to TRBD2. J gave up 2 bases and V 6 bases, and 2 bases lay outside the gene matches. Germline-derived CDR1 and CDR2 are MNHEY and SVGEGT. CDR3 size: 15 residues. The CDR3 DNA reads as TGTGCCAGCAGGGGACTAGCGGATAACACCGGGGAGCTGTTTTTT. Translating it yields CASRGLADNTGELFF.

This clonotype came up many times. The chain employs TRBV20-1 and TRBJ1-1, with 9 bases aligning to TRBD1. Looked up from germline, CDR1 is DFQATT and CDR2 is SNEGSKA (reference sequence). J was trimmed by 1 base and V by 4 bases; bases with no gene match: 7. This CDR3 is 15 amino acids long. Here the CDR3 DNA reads TGCAGTGCTACTCAACCGGGACAGGGGAACACTGAAGCTTTCTTT. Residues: CSATQPGQGNTEAFF.

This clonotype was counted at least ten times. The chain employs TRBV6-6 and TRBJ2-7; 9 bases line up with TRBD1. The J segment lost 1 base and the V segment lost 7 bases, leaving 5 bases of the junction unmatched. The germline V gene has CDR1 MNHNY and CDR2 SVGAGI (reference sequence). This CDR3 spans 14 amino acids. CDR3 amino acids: CASTWDRVSYEQYF. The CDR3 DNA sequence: TGTGCCAGCACCTGGGACAGGGTGTCCTACGAGCAGTACTTC.

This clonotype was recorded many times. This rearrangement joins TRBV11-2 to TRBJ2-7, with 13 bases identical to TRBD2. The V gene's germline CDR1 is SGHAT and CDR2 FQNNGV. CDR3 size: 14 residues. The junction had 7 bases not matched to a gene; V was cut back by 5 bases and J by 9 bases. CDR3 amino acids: CASSPGLAGVGQYF. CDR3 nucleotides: TGTGCCAGCAGCCCCGGACTAGCGGGAGTAGGGCAGTACTTC.

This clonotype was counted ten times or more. The CDR3 DNA follows: TGCGCCAGCAGCCCGGACACGAACACTGAAGCTTTCTTT. This codes for CASSPDTNTEAFF. V is TRBV5-1 and J is TRBJ1-1; a possible D gene is TRBD1 (5 bases). The CDR3 has 13 amino acids. CDR1 and CDR2 from the germline V gene are SGHRS and YFSETQ. The V end lost 4 bases, the J end lost 1 base, and 8 bases lay between the germline ends.

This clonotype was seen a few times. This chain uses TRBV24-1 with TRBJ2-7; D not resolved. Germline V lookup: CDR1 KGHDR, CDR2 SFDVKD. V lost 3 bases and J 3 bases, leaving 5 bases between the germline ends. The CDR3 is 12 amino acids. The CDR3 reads CATSDQFYEQYF. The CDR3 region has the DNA TGTGCCACCAGTGATCAGTTCTACGAGCAGTACTTC.

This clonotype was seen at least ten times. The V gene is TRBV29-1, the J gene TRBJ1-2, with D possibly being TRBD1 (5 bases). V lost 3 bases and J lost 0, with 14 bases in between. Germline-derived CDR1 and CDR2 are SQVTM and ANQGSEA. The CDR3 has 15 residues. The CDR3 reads CSVDLLGGANYGYTF. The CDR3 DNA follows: TGCAGCGTTGATCTTCTTGGGGGAGCTAACTATGGCTACACCTTC. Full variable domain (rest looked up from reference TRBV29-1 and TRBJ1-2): SAVISQKPSRDICQRGTSLTIQCQVDSQVTMMFWYRQQPGQSLTLIATANQGSEATYESGFVIDKFPISRPNLTFSTLTVSNMSPEDSSIYLCSVDLLGGANYGYTFGSGTRLTVV.

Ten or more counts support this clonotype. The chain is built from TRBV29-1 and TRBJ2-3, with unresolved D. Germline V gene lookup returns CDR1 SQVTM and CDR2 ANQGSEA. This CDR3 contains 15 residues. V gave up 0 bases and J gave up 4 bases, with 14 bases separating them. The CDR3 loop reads CSVEDRATGPDTQYF. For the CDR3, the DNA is TGCAGCGTTGAAGACCGGGCTACGGGCCCAGATACGCAGTATTTT.

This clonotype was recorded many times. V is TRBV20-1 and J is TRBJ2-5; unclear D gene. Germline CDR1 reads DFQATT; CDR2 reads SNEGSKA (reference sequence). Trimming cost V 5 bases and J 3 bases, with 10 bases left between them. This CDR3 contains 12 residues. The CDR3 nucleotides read TGCAGTGCTCACAGACCAGAAGAGACCCAGTACTTC. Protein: CSAHRPEETQYF.

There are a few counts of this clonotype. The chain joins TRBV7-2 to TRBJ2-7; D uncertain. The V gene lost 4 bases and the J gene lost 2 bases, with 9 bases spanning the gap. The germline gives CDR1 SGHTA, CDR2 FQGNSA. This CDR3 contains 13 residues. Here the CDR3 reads CASSSLPPYEQYF. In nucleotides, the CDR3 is TGTGCCAGCAGCTCCCTGCCGCCCTACGAGCAGTACTTC. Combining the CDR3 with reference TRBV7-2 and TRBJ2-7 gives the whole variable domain GAGVSQSPSNKVTEKGKDVELRCDPISGHTALYWYRQSLGQGLEFLIYFQGNSAPDKSGLPSDRFSAERTGGSVSTLTIQRTQQEDSAVYLCASSSLPPYEQYFGPGTRLTVT.

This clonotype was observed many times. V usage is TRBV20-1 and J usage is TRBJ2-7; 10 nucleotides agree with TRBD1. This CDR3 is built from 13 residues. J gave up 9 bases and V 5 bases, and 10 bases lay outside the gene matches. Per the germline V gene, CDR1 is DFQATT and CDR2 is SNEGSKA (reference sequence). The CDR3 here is CSASRDRGTSQYF. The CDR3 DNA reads TGCAGTGCTTCCCGGGACAGGGGTACGTCGCAGTACTTC.

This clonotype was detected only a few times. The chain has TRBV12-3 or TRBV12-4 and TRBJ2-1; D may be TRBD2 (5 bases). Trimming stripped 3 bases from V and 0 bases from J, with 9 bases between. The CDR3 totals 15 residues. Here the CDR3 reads CASSLTGSSYNEQFF. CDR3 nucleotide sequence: TGTGCCAGCAGTTTGACTGGGAGCTCCTACAATGAGCAGTTCTTC.

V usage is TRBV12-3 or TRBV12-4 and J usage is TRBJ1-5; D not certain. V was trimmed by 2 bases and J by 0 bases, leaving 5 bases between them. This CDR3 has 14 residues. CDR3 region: CASSLMASNQPQHF. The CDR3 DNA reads TGTGCCAGCAGTTTAATGGCTAGCAATCAGCCCCAGCATTTT.

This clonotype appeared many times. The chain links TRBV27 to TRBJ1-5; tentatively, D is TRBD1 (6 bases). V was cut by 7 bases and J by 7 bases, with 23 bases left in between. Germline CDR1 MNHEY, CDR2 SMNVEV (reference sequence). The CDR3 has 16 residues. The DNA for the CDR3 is TGTGCCAGCAAACCGGACAGCGGAGCCCTACGACAGCCCCAGCATTTT. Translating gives CASKPDSGALRQPQHF.

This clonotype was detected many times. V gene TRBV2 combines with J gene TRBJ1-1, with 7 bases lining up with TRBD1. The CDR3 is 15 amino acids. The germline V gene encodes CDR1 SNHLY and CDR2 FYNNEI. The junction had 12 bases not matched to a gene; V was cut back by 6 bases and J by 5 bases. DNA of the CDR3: TGTGCCAGCAGGGCAGGGGTCTCAGGGGGGACTGAAGCTTTCTTT. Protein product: CASRAGVSGGTEAFF.

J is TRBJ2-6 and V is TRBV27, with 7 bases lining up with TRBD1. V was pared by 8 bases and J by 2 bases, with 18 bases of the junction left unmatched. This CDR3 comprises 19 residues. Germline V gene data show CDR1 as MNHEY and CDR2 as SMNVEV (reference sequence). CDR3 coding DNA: TGTGCCAGCCGTCCCCCCAGGGACAGTATGTTGGCTGGGGCCAACGTCCTGACTTTC. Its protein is CASRPPRDSMLAGANVLTF.

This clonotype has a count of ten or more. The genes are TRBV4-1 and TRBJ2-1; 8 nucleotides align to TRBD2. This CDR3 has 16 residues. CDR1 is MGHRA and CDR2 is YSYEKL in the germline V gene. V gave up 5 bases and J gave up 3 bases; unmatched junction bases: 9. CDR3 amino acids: CASSATSAQNYNEQFF. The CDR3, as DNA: TGCGCCAGCAGCGCGACTAGCGCGCAGAACTACAATGAGCAGTTCTTC.

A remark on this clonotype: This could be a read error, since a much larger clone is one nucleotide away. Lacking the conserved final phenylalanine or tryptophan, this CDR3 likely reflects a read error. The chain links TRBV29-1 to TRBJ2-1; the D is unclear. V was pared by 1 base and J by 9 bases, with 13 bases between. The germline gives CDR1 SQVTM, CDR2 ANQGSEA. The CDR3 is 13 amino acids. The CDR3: CSVEVNSGPEQFY. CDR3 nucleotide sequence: TGCAGCGTTGAAGTTAACAGTGGGCCTGAGCAGTTCTAC.

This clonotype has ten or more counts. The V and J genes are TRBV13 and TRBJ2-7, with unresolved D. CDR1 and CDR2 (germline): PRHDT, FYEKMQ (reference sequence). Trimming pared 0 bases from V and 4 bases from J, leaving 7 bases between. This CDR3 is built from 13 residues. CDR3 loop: CASSLGPLYEQYF. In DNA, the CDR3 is TGTGCCAGCAGCTTAGGACCTTTGTACGAGCAGTACTTC.

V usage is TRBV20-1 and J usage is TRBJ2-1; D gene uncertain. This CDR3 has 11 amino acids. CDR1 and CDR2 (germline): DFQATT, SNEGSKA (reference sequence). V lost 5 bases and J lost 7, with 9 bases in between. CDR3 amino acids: CSASPGNEQFF. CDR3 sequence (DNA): TGCAGTGCTTCCCCTGGGAATGAGCAGTTCTTC.

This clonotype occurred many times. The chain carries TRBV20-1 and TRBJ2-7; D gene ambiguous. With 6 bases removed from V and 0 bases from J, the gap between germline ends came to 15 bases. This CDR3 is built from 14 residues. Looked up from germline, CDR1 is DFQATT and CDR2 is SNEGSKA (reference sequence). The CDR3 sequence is CSAATMYSSYEQYF. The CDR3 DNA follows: TGCAGTGCCGCGACGATGTACAGCTCCTACGAGCAGTACTTC.

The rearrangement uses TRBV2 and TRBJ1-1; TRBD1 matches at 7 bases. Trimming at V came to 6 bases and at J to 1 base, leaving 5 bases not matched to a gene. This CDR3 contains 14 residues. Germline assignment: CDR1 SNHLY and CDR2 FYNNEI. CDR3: CASSWTGANTEAFF. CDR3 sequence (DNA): TGTGCCAGCAGCTGGACAGGAGCGAACACTGAAGCTTTCTTT.

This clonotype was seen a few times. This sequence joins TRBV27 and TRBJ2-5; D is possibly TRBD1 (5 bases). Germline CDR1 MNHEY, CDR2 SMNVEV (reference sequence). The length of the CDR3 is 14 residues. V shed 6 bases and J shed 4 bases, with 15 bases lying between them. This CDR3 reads CASRRQGFLETQYF. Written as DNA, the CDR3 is TGTGCCAGCAGGAGGCAGGGCTTTTTAGAGACCCAGTACTTC.